This TCR beta chain was sequenced in a study of cytomegalovirus exposure and HLA in healthy donors. General study findings and limits: Investigators reported around 150 TCR beta chains as tied to cytomegalovirus. With high specificity and sensitivity, the classifier reportedly diagnosed cytomegalovirus status.

The repertoire was sequenced with immunoSEQ multiplex PCR; TCRdb's copy has only in-frame clones and lacks some. The table shows about 120,000 clones, with roughly 90% occurring only once. Note on this clone: The target antigen is unknown.

In germline, CDR1 is KGHSH, CDR2 LQKENI. V was trimmed by 3 bases and J by 7 bases, leaving 19 bases between them. The CDR3 is 15 amino acids. Sequencing input: PBMCs. The source is a woman between 18 and 29 years old in good health and CMV-seropositive. The chain carries TRBV18 and TRBJ2-7; D perhaps matches TRBD2 (5 bases). This chain's CDR3 is CASSPDNYTSGEQYF. The CDR3 nucleotides read TGTGCCAGCTCACCTGACAACTATACCTCGGGGGAGCAGTACTTC.